Listed here are 6 T cell receptor beta chains from one sample, sequenced in a study of neurological immune-mediated disorders. TCRdb re-analysed the 5' RACE reads in MiXCR, keeping a single row per CDR3 protein. The sample includes roughly 32,000 distinct CDR3 sequences, roughly 15% of them seen just once. Sequenced material: PBMCs. All receptors derive from a man between 65 and 85 years old in good health.

This clonotype occurred many times. The genes are TRBV10-3 and TRBJ2-3, with 8 positions matching TRBD2. The CDR3 contains 14 residues. From germline, CDR1 is ENHRY and CDR2 SYGVKD. Unmatched junction bases numbered 10, after V lost 11 bases and J lost 3 bases. CDR3 protein: CASRLALNTDTQYF. Here the CDR3 DNA reads TGTGCCTCTCGACTAGCGTTGAATACAGATACGCAGTATTTT.

This clonotype was seen ten or more times. One end of the junction fails to match germline, which may point to a read error. The CDR3 is CASSVTLHDEQYF. Written as DNA, the CDR3 is TGTGCCAGCAGCGTAACCCTACACGACGAGCAGTACTTC. The rearrangement uses TRBV7-3 and TRBJ2-7; D uncertain. This CDR3 spans 13 amino acids. Germline-derived CDR1 and CDR2 are SGHTA and FQGTGA.

As for this clonotype: Compared with germline, one end of the junction differs, possibly owing to a read error. The chain links TRBV15 to TRBJ1-6; D perhaps matches TRBD1 (5 bases). The V gene's germline CDR1 is LNHNV and CDR2 YYDKDF (reference sequence). This CDR3 has 15 amino acids. The CDR3 protein is CATSYLGGVLPPLHF. The CDR3 DNA is TGTGCAACCAGCTATCTGGGGGGAGTTCTTCCACCCCTCCACTTT.

There are many counts of this clonotype. The chain employs TRBV5-1 and TRBJ2-1, with D possibly TRBD1 on 6 matching bases. In germline, CDR1 is SGHRS, CDR2 YFSETQ. Trimming cost V 0 bases and J 5 bases, with 6 bases left between them. The CDR3 sequence is 13 residues long. CDR3 loop: CASSLGQDNEQFF. DNA of the CDR3: TGCGCCAGCAGCTTGGGACAGGACAATGAGCAGTTCTTC.

This clonotype showed up many times. The rearrangement joins TRBV7-8 to TRBJ1-2, with no clear D. Trimming took 1 base from V and 5 from J, leaving 11 bases between them. The CDR3 sequence is 14 residues long. Germline CDR1 and CDR2: SGHVS and FQNEAQ. The CDR3 protein is CASSLEAGSYGYTF. The CDR3 nucleotides read TGTGCCAGCAGCTTAGAAGCAGGATCGTATGGCTACACCTTC.

This clonotype was observed many times. V is TRBV3-1 and J is TRBJ2-5; the D gene could be TRBD1 or TRBD2 (6 bases each). V lost 5 bases, J lost 2 bases, and 12 bases lay in between. CDR1 is LGHDT, CDR2 YNNKEL, per germline (reference sequence). The CDR3 consists of 14 residues. CDR3 region: CASSSQGRQETQYF. The CDR3 nucleotides read TGTGCCAGCAGCTCCCAGGGGAGGCAAGAGACCCAGTACTTC.